The entry below gives a single T cell receptor beta chain sequence along with its context. These data come from a study of blood T cell repertoires in COVID-19. Sequencing used immunoSEQ multiplex PCR; TCRdb keeps in-frame clones, though not all of them. In the table there are approximately 190,000 clones, under 90% of which are singletons. The source material was peripheral blood. The sequence was obtained from a human donor in a cohort sampled during active COVID-19.

The CDR3 DNA follows: TGTGCCAGCAGCTCCCAACTTGAAGCTTTCTTT. This codes for CASSSQLEAFF. The J gene is TRBJ1-1, the V gene TRBV7-9; no definite D call. The CDR3 covers 11 residues. The V end was cut by 4 bases, the J end by 7 bases, with 7 bases between. Looked up from germline, CDR1 is SEHNR and CDR2 is FQNEAQ (reference sequence).